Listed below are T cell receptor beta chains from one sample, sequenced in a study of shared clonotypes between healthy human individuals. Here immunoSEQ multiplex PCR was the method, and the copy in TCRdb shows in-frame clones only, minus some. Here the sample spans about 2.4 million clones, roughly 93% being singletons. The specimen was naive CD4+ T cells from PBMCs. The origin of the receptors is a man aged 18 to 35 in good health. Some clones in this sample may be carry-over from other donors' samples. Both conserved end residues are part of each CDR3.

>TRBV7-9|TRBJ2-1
CASSLKSLGQGNEQFF
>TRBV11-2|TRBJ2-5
CASSFGQGETQYF
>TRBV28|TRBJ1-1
CEAGSLNTEAFF
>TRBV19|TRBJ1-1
CASSINPADTEAFF
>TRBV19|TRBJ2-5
CASSLTTDRGSETQYF
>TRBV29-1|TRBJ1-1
CSVGAEEAFF
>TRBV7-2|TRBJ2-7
CASSLRAGDYEQYF
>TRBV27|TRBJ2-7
CASSPRPTVSRSYEQYF
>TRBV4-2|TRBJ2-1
CASSQAAPAGDEQFF
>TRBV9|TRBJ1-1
CASSAGQLNTEAFF
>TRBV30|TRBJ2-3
CAWSVRGTTQYF
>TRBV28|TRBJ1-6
CASRGGGNSPLHF
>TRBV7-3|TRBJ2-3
CASSLGFGEGNTQYF
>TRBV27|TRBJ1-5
CASSFQGGQPQHF
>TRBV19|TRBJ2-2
CASAHITGELFF
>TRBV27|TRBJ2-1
CASSPMYQWDNEQFF
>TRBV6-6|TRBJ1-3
CASSTQNRGGGNTIYF
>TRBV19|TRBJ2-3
CASSINVADTQYF
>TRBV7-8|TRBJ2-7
CASSLALSGGSGAEQYF
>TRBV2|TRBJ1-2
CASSEHVYREPYGYTF
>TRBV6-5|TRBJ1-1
CASSYSRGAGTEAFF
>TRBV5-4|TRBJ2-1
CASRGLADYNEQFF
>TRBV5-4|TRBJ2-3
CASSFGGRAGDTQYF
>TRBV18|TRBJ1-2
CASAGSLANYGYTF
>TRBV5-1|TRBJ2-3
CASSLATSGRADTQYF
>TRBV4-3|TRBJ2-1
CASSLRAPPDYNEQFF